One and the same sample provided the 11 T cell receptor beta chains below, sequenced in a study of Ad26.COV2.S vaccination and SARS-CoV-2 variants. The assay was immunoSEQ multiplex PCR, and TCRdb's table has in-frame clones only and misses some. The sample holds around 320,000 clones; over 75% are singletons and the top ten take around 3.6%. Treatment: about 20 received Ad26.COV2.S at low or high dose, single or two shots; roughly 5 received placebo; per-sample allocation not given. Specimens were obtained on day 63 following the first vaccine or placebo injection. Specimen: peripheral blood, collected in a trial of Ad26.COV2.S vaccine versus placebo. All receptors derive from a person aged 18 to 65 who received the Ad26.COV2.S COVID-19 vaccine or a placebo.

This chain connects TRBV21-1 to TRBJ1-5. TRBV21-1 is tagged as a pseudogene. The CDR3 runs to 19 residues. The CDR3 spells CASSKGSAQGGHSNQPQHF. DNA of the CDR3: TGTGCCAGCAGCAAAGGGTCAGCACAGGGAGGGCATAGCAATCAGCCCCAGCATTTT.

CDR3 nucleotides: TGCGCCAGCAGCCAATACAGGGGGCTTCAGCCCCAGCATTTT. Protein: CASSQYRGLQPQHF. The V and J genes are TRBV4-1 and TRBJ1-5, with 9 bases lining up with TRBD1. CDR1 and CDR2 (germline): MGHRA, YSYEKL. CDR3 size: 14 residues. V lost 2 bases and J lost 6; bases outside the gene matches: 2.

V is TRBV4-1 and J is TRBJ1-1; D is uncertain. Germline loops: CDR1 MGHRA, CDR2 YSYEKL. The CDR3 is made up of 14 amino acids. V was cut by 0 bases and J by 2 bases, with 7 bases left in between. CDR3 nucleotide sequence: TGCGCCAGCAGCCAAGACGTAACAAACACTGAAGCTTTCTTT. Translation: CASSQDVTNTEAFF.

This chain connects TRBV19 to TRBJ2-3, with TRBD1 matching over 7 bases. CDR3 length equals 14 residues. Per germline, CDR1 LNHDA and CDR2 SQIVND (reference sequence). The V gene end was trimmed by 7 bases and the J gene end by 3 bases; junction bases not matched to a gene: 7. CDR3 sequence (DNA): TGTGCCAGTACCAAACAGGGGAGAACAGATACGCAGTATTTT. It encodes CASTKQGRTDTQYF. Based on the CDR3 plus reference TRBV19 and TRBJ2-3, the full variable domain is DGGITQSPKYLFRKEGQNVTLSCEQNLNHDAMYWYRQDPGQGLRLIYYSQIVNDFQKGDIAEGYSVSREKKESFPLTVTSAQKNPTAFYLCASTKQGRTDTQYFGPGTRLTVL.

The rearrangement links TRBV2 to TRBJ1-5; 9 bases match TRBD1. Germline-derived CDR1 and CDR2 are SNHLY and FYNNEI. The junction had 3 bases not matched to a gene; V was cut back by 2 bases and J by 7 bases. The CDR3 length is 14 residues. Written as DNA, the CDR3 is TGTGCCAGCAGTGAACGGGACAGGGTACAGCCCCAGCATTTT. Translation: CASSERDRVQPQHF.

Many counts were recorded for this clone. The V gene is TRBV13, the J gene TRBJ2-7; 7 bases line up with TRBD2. V lost 6 bases and J lost 2; bases outside the gene matches: 10. Germline V gene sequence: CDR1 PRHDT, CDR2 FYEKMQ (reference sequence). This CDR3 spans 15 amino acids. CDR3 sequence reads: CASRQRGGTTYEQYF. The CDR3 DNA follows: TGTGCCAGCAGACAACGGGGAGGGACGACCTACGAGCAGTACTTC.

The chain employs TRBV28 and TRBJ2-3; D may be TRBD2 (5 bases). Germline CDR1 is MDHEN and CDR2 is SYDVKM. This CDR3 has 16 amino acids. V lost 4 bases to trimming and J lost 0 bases, with 14 bases between them. CDR3 residues: CASSSPAGESTDTQYF. The CDR3 DNA is TGTGCCAGCAGTTCGCCGGCGGGCGAGAGCACAGATACGCAGTATTTT. Combining the CDR3 with reference TRBV28 and TRBJ2-3 gives the whole variable domain DVKVTQSSRYLVKRTGEKVFLECVQDMDHENMFWYRQDPGLGLRLIYFSYDVKMKEKGDIPEGYSVSREKKERFSLILESASTNQTSMYLCASSSPAGESTDTQYFGPGTRLTVL.

This clone has just a few counts. The rearrangement joins TRBV6-5 to TRBJ1-5; TRBD1 is a possible D gene (6 bases). V was pared by 6 bases and J by 3 bases, with 15 bases between. The CDR3 extends over 15 amino acids. The V gene's germline CDR1 is MNHEY and CDR2 SVGAGI. The CDR3 DNA follows: TGTGCCAGCAGCTCCCTCAGGGGCGACAATCAGCCCCAGCATTTT. This encodes CASSSLRGDNQPQHF.

V is TRBV4-3 and J is TRBJ2-5; TRBD2 is a possible D gene (7 bases). The CDR3 length is 14 residues. The germline V gene has CDR1 LGHNA and CDR2 YSLEER. Between the trimmed V and J ends, which lost 3 bases and 4 bases, there was a span of 12 bases. The CDR3 sequence: CASSHTGRGETQYF. The CDR3 bases are TGCGCCAGCAGCCATACAGGGAGGGGAGAGACCCAGTACTTC.

The chain employs TRBV6-2 or TRBV6-3 and TRBJ1-5; tentative D call: TRBD1 (5 bases). This CDR3 contains 15 residues. Trimming left V 0 bases short and J 9 bases short, with 15 bases between. Germline assignment: CDR1 MNHEY and CDR2 SVGEGT. Here the CDR3 DNA reads TGTGCCAGCAGTTACTCCGGTGGAGGGGCTAGGCCCCAGCATTTT. Its translation: CASSYSGGGARPQHF.

This chain uses TRBV10-3 with TRBJ1-2, with D perhaps matching TRBD1 (6 bases). V was clipped by 7 bases and J by 8 bases, with 17 bases between them. CDR3 length: 13 amino acids. The germline gives CDR1 ENHRY, CDR2 SYGVKD. The CDR3 sequence: CAIKDDRKGGYTF. DNA for the CDR3: TGTGCCATCAAGGACGACAGGAAAGGGGGCTACACCTTC.